This paragraph reports one T cell receptor (beta chain). Using immunoSEQ multiplex PCR, the repertoire was profiled, and TCRdb retains in-frame clones only, with some absent. Seen here are 200,000 to 300,000 clones, around 87% observed once, and the top ten hold about 2.9%. The data were obtained in a study of blood T cell repertoires in COVID-19. V was trimmed by 2 bases and J by 2 bases, leaving 11 bases between them. From germline, CDR1 is MNHEY and CDR2 SMNVEV (reference sequence). The CDR3 length is 15 residues. The chain has TRBV27 and TRBJ2-3, with D perhaps TRBD2 (6 bases). Sequencing was done on a sample of peripheral blood. This clonotype originated in a woman aged 25 to 39 who had recovered from COVID-19. CDR3 residues: CASSLEGGFTDTQYF. The CDR3 bases are TGTGCCAGCAGTTTAGAAGGAGGGTTCACAGATACGCAGTATTTT.